These 4 T cell receptor beta chains originate from one sample sequenced in a study of shared clonotypes between healthy human individuals. Naive CD8 isolation took CD45RO-negative cells positively selected for CCR7 and excluded terminally differentiated effector memory CD45RA+ cells. Produced via immunoSEQ multiplex PCR; TCRdb's table is partial and in-frame only. The sample contains hundreds of thousands of clones, almost 95% of which appear only once. The sample comprised naive CD8+ T cells sorted from blood. Every receptor here comes from a man aged 25-40 years in good health.

The chain joins TRBV28 to TRBJ1-1, with 11 nucleotides matching TRBD1. V lost 6 bases to trimming and J lost 4 bases; unmatched junction nucleotides: 10. The CDR3 extends over 16 amino acids. Per the germline V gene, CDR1 is MDHEN and CDR2 is SYDVKM. The CDR3 sequence is CASRPPGQGARTEAFF. DNA for the CDR3: TGTGCCAGCAGGCCTCCTGGACAGGGGGCCCGCACTGAAGCTTTCTTT.

The chain carries TRBV6-1 and TRBJ1-1; D unresolved. Germline CDR1 is MNHNS and CDR2 is SASEGT. This CDR3 is built from 10 residues. Between the trimmed V and J ends, which lost 8 bases and 3 bases, there was a span of 4 bases. The CDR3 DNA sequence: TGTGCCAGCTTGCACACTGAAGCTTTCTTT. It yields the protein CASLHTEAFF.

This chain links TRBV7-9 with TRBJ2-7; 8 bases map to TRBD2. The CDR3 loop spans 17 amino acids. Looked up from germline, CDR1 is SEHNR and CDR2 is FQNEAQ (reference sequence). V lost 5 bases to trimming and J lost 0 bases; unmatched junction nucleotides: 12. CDR3 DNA: TGTGCCAGCAGCCTCGCGGCTAGCGGGTTGAGCTCCTACGAGCAGTACTTC. This encodes CASSLAASGLSSYEQYF.

The rearrangement links TRBV7-9 to TRBJ2-7; 7 bases agree with TRBD1. This CDR3 is built from 14 residues. Losses at the gene ends were 1 base for V and 7 bases for J; bases not matched to a gene: 7. Germline V gives CDR1 SEHNR, CDR2 FQNEAQ (reference sequence). The chain's CDR3 is CASSLGTGAREQYF. The CDR3 nucleotides are TGTGCCAGCAGCTTAGGGACAGGTGCTAGGGAGCAGTACTTC. The full variable domain, its missing parts supplied by reference TRBV7-9 and TRBJ2-7, is DTGVSQNPRHKITKRGQNVTFRCDPISEHNRLYWYRQTLGQGPEFLTYFQNEAQLEKSRLLSDRFSAERPKGSFSTLEIQRTEQGDSAMYLCASSLGTGAREQYFGPGTRLTVT.